Given below is one T cell receptor beta chain in context. Its antigen is still unknown. In TCRdb, the RT-PCR reads were re-called with MiXCR into one record per CDR3 protein. The data contain more than 250,000 distinct CDR3 sequences, less than 25% of them singletons. This entry comes from a study of response to subunit inactivated influenza vaccine. Findings of the study overall: Each seasonal flu vaccination may recruit only limited new T cells, authors suggested.

The receptor comes from a man between 50 and 69 years old who received an inactivated influenza vaccine. Here the sequenced sample was PBMCs from blood, taken less than 22 months after vaccination.

The CDR3 nucleotides are TGTGCCAGCAGTTTACTAGCGGGGCCCCTCCGCACAGATACGCAGTATTTT. Its protein product is CASSLLAGPLRTDTQYF. V gene TRBV27 combines with J gene TRBJ2-3; 9 bases map to TRBD2. Germline V gene data show CDR1 as MNHEY and CDR2 as SMNVEV (reference sequence). V dropped 2 bases and J dropped 1; count of bases not matched to a gene: 7. This CDR3 is built from 17 residues.